This record looks at one TCR beta chain sequence and its context. This record comes from a study of shared clonotypes between healthy human individuals. Sequencing was performed with immunoSEQ multiplex PCR; in TCRdb, only in-frame clones are kept and a portion is missing. The sample contains about 1.4 million clones, around 97% of which appear only once. The CDR3 totals 15 residues. V dropped 6 bases and J dropped 0 bases, with 15 bases sitting between them. In germline, CDR1 is LNHDA, CDR2 SQIVND (reference sequence). This clonotype was obtained from a man aged 25 to 40 in good health. The sequencing input was naive CD4+ T cells sorted from blood. Subset meaning: CD45RA+ positively selected. This chain uses TRBV19 with TRBJ2-7; weak D call: TRBD2 (6 bases). CDR3 residues: CASSPSVWSSYEQYF. CDR3 in DNA: TGTGCCAGTAGCCCTAGCGTATGGAGCTCCTACGAGCAGTACTTC.